This TCR beta chain was identified during a study of blood T cell repertoires in COVID-19. For the study at large: Sites in the United States, Italy and Spain provided acute and convalescent COVID-19 samples. T cells, B-cell-depleted T cells, or PBMCs supplied cDNA or gDNA.

In germline, CDR1 is LGHDT, CDR2 YNNKEL (reference sequence). The CDR3 has 17 amino acids. V gave up 1 base and J gave up 2 bases; unmatched junction bases: 6. In the original processing: Reference gene primer amplification gave nucleated cell count estimates. The table came from immunoSEQ multiplex PCR; TCRdb's copy has only in-frame clones and leaves some out. V, J and clone size reflect that table, while D and trimming were determined from the DNA. The data hold fewer than 350,000 clones, with 86% observed a single time. J is TRBJ2-2 and V is TRBV3-1 (or the pseudogene TRBV3-2); 8 bases align to TRBD1. This TCR was sampled from a man aged 35-49 years with active or convalescent COVID-19. The source material was peripheral blood. This CDR3 reads CASSQGVGQGNTGELFF. CDR3 nucleotides: TGTGCCAGCAGCCAAGGGGTCGGACAGGGAAACACCGGGGAGCTGTTTTTT.